This T cell receptor beta chain was captured by sequencing in a study of monozygotic twins with inflammatory bowel disease. Study-wide results and caveats: Especially with disease activity, IBD patients had fewer clonotypes in common with others than healthy twins did.

The CDR3 length is 19 residues. Germline CDR1 LGHNA, CDR2 YSLEER. Incorporation of UMIs carrying a 6-nucleotide sample barcode was performed by template switching. One entry per CDR3 protein, without DNA, is what TCRdb gives after re-calling the 5' RACE reads. The sample yields 440,000 or so distinct CDR3 sequences, of which the top ten take up around 2.5%. On this clonotype itself: The antigen is undetermined.

Sequencing used blood. The rearrangement links TRBV4-3 to TRBJ2-2; the D gene TCRdb calls, TRBD1, cannot be checked with no DNA. The receptor's source is a human donor with ulcerative colitis or Crohn's disease, or a healthy co-twin of an affected twin (not recorded which). Here the CDR3 reads CASSQAAITGVRNTGELFF.